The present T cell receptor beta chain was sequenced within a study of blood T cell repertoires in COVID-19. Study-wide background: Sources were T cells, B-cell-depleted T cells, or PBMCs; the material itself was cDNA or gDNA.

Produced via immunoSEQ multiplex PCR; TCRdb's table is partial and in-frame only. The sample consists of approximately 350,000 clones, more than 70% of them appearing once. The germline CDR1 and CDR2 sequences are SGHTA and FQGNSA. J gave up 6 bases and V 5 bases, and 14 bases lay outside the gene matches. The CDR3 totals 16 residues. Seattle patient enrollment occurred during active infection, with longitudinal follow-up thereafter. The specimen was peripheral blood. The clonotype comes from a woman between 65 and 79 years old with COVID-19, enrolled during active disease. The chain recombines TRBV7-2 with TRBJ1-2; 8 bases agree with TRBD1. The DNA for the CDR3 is TGTGCCAGCAGCCCCGAAGTGGGACAGGTCTACCATGGCTACACCTTC. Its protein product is CASSPEVGQVYHGYTF.